This T cell receptor (beta chain) was retrieved from a study of T cell responses to AZD1222 COVID-19 vaccine. From germline, CDR1 is WSHSY and CDR2 SAAADI. The CDR3 runs 13 residues. Trimming cost V 5 bases and J 1 base, with 8 bases left between them. TCRdb's table, derived via immunoSEQ multiplex PCR, lists solely in-frame clones and lacks some. The sample consists of tens of thousands of clones, roughly 85% of them appearing once. The source material was peripheral blood, sampled 28 days after the second AZD1222 dose. This clonotype was obtained from an adult who received the AZD1222 COVID-19 vaccine. The chain recombines TRBV10-2 with TRBJ1-1, with a tentative D call TRBD1 (6 bases). The CDR3 sequence is CASSMDRNTEAFF. CDR3 nucleotides: TGCGCCAGCAGTATGGACAGGAACACTGAAGCTTTCTTT.